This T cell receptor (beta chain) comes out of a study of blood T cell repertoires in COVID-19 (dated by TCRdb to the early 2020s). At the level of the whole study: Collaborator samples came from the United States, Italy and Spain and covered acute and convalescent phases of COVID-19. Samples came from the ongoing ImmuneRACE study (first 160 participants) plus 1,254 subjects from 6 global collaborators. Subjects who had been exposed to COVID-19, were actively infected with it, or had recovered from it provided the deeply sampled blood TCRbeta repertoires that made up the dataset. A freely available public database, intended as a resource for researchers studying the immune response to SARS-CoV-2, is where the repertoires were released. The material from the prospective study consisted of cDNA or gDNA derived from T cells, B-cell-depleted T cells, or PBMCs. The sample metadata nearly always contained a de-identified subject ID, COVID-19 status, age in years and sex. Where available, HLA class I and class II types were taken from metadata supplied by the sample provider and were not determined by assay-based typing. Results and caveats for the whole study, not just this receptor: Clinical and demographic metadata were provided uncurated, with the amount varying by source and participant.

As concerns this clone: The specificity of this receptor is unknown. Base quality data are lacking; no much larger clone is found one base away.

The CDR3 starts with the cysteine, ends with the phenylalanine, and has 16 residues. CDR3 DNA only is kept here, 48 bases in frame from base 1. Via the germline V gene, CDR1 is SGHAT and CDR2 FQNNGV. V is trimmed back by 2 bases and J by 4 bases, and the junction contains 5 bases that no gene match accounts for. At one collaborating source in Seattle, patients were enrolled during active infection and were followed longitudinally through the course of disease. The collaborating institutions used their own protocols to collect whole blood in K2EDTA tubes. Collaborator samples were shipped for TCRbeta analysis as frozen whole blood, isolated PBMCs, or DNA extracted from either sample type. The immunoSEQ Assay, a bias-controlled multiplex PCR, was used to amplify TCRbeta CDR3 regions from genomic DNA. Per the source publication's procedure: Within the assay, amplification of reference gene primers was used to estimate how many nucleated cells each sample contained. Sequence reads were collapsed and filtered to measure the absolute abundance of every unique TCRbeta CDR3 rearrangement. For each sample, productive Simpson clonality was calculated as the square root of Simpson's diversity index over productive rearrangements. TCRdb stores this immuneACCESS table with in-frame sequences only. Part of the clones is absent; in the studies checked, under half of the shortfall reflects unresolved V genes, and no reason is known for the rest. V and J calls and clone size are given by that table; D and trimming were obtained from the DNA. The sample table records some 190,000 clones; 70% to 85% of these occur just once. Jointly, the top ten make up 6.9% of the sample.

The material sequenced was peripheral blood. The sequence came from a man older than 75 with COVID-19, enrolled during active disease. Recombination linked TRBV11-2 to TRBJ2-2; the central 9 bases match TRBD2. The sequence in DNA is TGTGCCAGCAGCTTACGCGGGGGGGCCGTCACCGGGGAGCTGTTTTTT. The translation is CASSLRGGAVTGELFF.